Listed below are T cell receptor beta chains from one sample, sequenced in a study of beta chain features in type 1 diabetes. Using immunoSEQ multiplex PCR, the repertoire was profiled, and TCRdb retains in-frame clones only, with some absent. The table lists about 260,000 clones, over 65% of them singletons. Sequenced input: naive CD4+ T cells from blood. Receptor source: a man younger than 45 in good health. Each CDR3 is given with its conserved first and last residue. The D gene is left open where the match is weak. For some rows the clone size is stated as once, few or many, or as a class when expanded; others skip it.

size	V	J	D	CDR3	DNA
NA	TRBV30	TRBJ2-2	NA	CAWSATNTGELFF	TGTGCCTGGAGTGCTACGAACACCGGGGAGCTGTTTTTT
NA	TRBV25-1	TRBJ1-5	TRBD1	CASRETGTGQPQHF	TGTGCCAGCAGGGAGACAGGGACGGGCCAGCCCCAGCATTTT
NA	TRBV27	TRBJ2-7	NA	CASSSRGRNYEQYF	TGTGCCAGCAGTTCCCGTGGCAGAAACTACGAGCAGTACTTC
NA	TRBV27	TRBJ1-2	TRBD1	CASRAGGDYGYTF	TGTGCCAGCAGAGCAGGGGGGGACTATGGCTACACCTTC
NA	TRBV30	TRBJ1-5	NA	CAWSRDNNQPQHF	TGTGCCTGGTCCCGGGACAACAATCAGCCCCAGCATTTT
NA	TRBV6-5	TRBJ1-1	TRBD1	CASRDRGMNTEAFF	TGTGCCAGCAGAGACAGGGGCATGAACACTGAAGCTTTCTTT
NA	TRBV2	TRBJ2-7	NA	CASRTREVYEQYF	TGTGCCAGCAGGACCCGGGAAGTGTACGAGCAGTACTTC
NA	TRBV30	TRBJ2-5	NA	CAWSPGRGLRETQYF	TGTGCCTGGAGTCCGGGGAGGGGGCTTAGGGAGACCCAGTACTTC
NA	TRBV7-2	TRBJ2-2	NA	CASSLEVGELFF	TGTGCCAGCAGCTTAGAGGTCGGGGAGCTGTTTTTT
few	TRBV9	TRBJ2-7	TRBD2	CASSVQPGLAGTYEQYF	TGTGCCAGCAGCGTCCAACCCGGACTAGCGGGTACCTACGAGCAGTACTTC
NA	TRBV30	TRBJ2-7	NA	CAWRDANYEQYF	TGTGCCTGGAGAGACGCGAACTACGAGCAGTACTTC
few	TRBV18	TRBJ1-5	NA	CASSFYRDQPQHF	TGTGCCAGCTCCTTCTACAGGGACCAGCCCCAGCATTTT
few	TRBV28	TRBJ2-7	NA	CASSLGTEPYEQYF	TGTGCCAGCAGCCTAGGGACCGAGCCCTACGAGCAGTACTTC
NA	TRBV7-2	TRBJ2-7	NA	CASSLGEACGQYF	TGTGCCAGCAGCTTAGGGGAGGCATGCGGGCAGTACTTC
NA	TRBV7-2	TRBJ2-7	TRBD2	CASRRTSVQGNEQYF	TGTGCCAGCAGGCGGACTAGCGTCCAAGGCAACGAGCAGTACTTC
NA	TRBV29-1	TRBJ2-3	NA	CSVDSGADTQYF	TGCAGCGTTGATTCGGGAGCGGATACGCAGTATTTT